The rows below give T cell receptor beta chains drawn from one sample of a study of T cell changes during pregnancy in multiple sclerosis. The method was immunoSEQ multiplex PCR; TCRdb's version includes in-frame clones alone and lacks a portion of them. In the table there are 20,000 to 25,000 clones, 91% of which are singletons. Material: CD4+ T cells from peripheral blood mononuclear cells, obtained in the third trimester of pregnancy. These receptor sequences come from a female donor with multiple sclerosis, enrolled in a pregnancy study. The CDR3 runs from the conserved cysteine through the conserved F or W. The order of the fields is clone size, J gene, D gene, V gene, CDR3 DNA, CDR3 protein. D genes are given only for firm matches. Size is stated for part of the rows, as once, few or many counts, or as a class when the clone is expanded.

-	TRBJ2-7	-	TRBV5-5	TGTGCCAGCAGCTTGGTGGGCAGGGGAGTCTACGAGCAGTACTTC	CASSLVGRGVYEQYF
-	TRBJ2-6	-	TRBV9	TGTGCCAGCAGCGTCTCCAGTTACTCTGGGGCCAACGTCCTGACTTTC	CASSVSSYSGANVLTF
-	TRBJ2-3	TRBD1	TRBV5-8	TGTGCCAGCAGCCGAACAGGGGGCAGGACAGATACGCAGTATTTT	CASSRTGGRTDTQYF
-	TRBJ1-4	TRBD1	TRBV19	TGTGCCAGTAGTATTGTGACAGGGAGAGGTGAAAAACTGTTTTTT	CASSIVTGRGEKLFF
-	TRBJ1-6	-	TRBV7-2	TGTGCCAGCATCGAAACAAGGACAGTCTACAATTCACCCCTCCACTTT	CASIETRTVYNSPLHF
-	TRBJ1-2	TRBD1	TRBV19	TGTGCCAGTACCAAATCTACAGGGGGATGGAACTATGGCTACACCTTC	CASTKSTGGWNYGYTF
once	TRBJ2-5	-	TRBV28	TGTGCCAGCAGTTTATGGGAGGAGACCCAGTACTTC	CASSLWEETQYF
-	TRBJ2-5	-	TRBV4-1	TGCGCCAGCAGCCAAGTAGCCTCTAGGGGGGGGACGCAGACCCAGTACTTC	CASSQVASRGGTQTQYF
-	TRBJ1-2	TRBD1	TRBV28	TGTGCCAGCAGTTTAAACAGGGGCTCGAGAGACTTC	CASSLNRGSRDF
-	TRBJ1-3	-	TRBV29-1	TGCAGCGTTGAAGGCGGCTTCTCTGGAAACACCATATATTTT	CSVEGGFSGNTIYF
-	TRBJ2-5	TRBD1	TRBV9	TGTGCCAGCAGCCCCCGGGGACAGGGGTGGCAAGAGACCCAGTACTTC	CASSPRGQGWQETQYF
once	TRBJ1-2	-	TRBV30	TGTGCCTGGACGGGGATCAGGAACAACTATGGCTACACCTTC	CAWTGIRNNYGYTF
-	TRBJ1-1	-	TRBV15	TGTGCCACCAGCAGAGACCAACGCAGACAGCCTGGAAACACTGAAGCTTTCTTT	CATSRDQRRQPGNTEAFF
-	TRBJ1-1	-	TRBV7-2	TGTGCCAGCAGCTCCAGGGGCTCAGCTTTCTTT	CASSSRGSAFF
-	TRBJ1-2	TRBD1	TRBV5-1	TGCGCCAGCAGGCAAGGACAGGCTAACTATGGCTACACCTTC	CASRQGQANYGYTF
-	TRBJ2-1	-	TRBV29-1	TGCAGCGTTGTTGGGGGAGGCGATGAGCAGTTCTTC	CSVVGGGDEQFF
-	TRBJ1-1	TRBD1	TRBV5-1	TGCGCCAGCAGCTACTCGACAGGGGGGAACACTGAAGCTTTCTTT	CASSYSTGGNTEAFF
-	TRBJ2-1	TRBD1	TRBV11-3	TGTGCCAGCAGCTTAGACAGGGGGCCTGAGCAGTTCTTC	CASSLDRGPEQFF
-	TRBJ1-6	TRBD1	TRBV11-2	TGTGCCAGCAGCGAGGGGGCAGGGTGGAATTCACCCCTCCACTTT	CASSEGAGWNSPLHF
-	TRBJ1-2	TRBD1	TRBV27	TGTGCCAGCAGTCGGGACAGACGGTATGGCTACACCTTC	CASSRDRRYGYTF
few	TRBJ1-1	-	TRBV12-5	TGTGCTAGTCAGGGCACCACTGAAGCTTTCTTT	CASQGTTEAFF
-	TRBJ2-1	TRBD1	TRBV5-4	TGTGCCAGCAGCTGCCCCCCGGGACAGGCCTCATGCGGGCAGTTCTTC	CASSCPPGQASCGQFF
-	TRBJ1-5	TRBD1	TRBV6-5	TGTGCCAGCAGCTCCGACAGGGAAGAGCCCCAGCATTTT	CASSSDREEPQHF
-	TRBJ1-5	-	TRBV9	TGTGCCAGCAGCTTAGGACAGTCCATAACGCCCCAGCATTTT	CASSLGQSITPQHF
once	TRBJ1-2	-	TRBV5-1	TGCGCCAGCAGCTTGGCCCCAGGGGCCAACTATGGCTACACCTTC	CASSLAPGANYGYTF
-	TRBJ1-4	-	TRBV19	TGTGCCAGTAGTATCCTACCGGGCGGAGGAAAACTGTTTTTT	CASSILPGGGKLFF
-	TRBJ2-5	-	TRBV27	TGTGCCAGCAGTAAAGGGACACACCAAGAGACCCAGTACTTC	CASSKGTHQETQYF
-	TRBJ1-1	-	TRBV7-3	TGTGCCAGCAGTTTAAGGGGAGGTGGGCAGTCGAACACTGAAGCTTTCTTT	CASSLRGGGQSNTEAFF
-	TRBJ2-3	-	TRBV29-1	TGCAGCGTTGTACGGGAGCCAACTAGCACAGATACGCAGTATTTT	CSVVREPTSTDTQYF
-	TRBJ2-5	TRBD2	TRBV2	TGTGCCAGCGGAGCGGGGGGGTCCCCAGAGACCCAGTACTTC	CASGAGGSPETQYF
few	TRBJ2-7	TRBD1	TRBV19	TGTGCCAGTAGTATATCTGACAGGGGCTACGTGAGGGAGCAGTACTTC	CASSISDRGYVREQYF
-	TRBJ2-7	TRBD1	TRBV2	TGTGCCAGCAGTGAGGCGAGGGGGCGTTACGAGCAGTACTTC	CASSEARGRYEQYF
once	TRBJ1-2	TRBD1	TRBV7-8	TGTGCCAGCAGCTGGGGGACAGGGCCTAACTATGGCTACACCTTC	CASSWGTGPNYGYTF